One sample yielded the 29 T cell receptor beta chains listed below, sequenced in a study of cytomegalovirus exposure and HLA in healthy donors (dated by TCRdb to about 2017). The library relied on the immunoSEQ multiplex PCR assay. The multiplex PCR relied on a mix of 60 forward primers for TCR Vbeta segments and 13 reverse primers for TCR Jbeta segments. TCRdb mirrors the immuneACCESS table, restricted to in-frame sequences. Some clones are absent from its copies; in checked studies, under half trace to an unresolved V gene, and the reason for the others is unknown. The sample has 150,000 to 200,000 clones on record, around three quarters of them singletons. 1% of the sample is held by the ten biggest clonotypes. Input material: PBMCs. These receptors were obtained from a woman aged 45-65 years in good health and CMV-seropositive.

The chain joins TRBV10-1 to TRBJ1-2; D is undetermined. This CDR3 contains 17 residues. Looked up from germline, CDR1 is WNHNN and CDR2 is SYGVQD (reference sequence). The V gene lost 0 bases and the J gene lost 1 base, with 15 bases spanning the gap. The CDR3 protein is CASSESGGTVVNYGYTF. CDR3 coding DNA: TGCGCCAGCAGTGAGTCTGGAGGTACAGTCGTTAACTATGGCTACACCTTC.

The V and J genes are TRBV4-3 and TRBJ1-2; 7 bases agree with TRBD1. Germline trimming cut 6 bases from V and 8 bases from J; bases unmatched to any gene: 12. Germline V gene data show CDR1 as LGHNA and CDR2 as YSLEER. This CDR3 is built from 14 residues. CDR3 region: CASRLDPGTEGYTF. CDR3 DNA: TGCGCCAGCAGACTCGACCCGGGGACAGAAGGCTACACCTTC.

A note on this clone: Germline and junction disagree at one end, which may indicate a read error. This sample includes further DNA sequences coding for the same CDR3. The V call is TRBV9, the J call TRBJ2-1, with D perhaps matching TRBD2 (5 bases). This CDR3 region has 21 residues. In germline, CDR1 is SGDLS, CDR2 YYNGEE. This CDR3 reads CASSVVPLRERVISSYNEQFF. CDR3 in DNA: TGTGCCAGCAGCGTAGTCCCTTTGAGGGAACGGGTGATTAGTTCCTATAATGAGCAGTTCTTC. Supplemented by reference TRBV9 and TRBJ2-1, the full variable domain reads DSGVTQTPKHLITATGQRVTLRCSPRSGDLSVYWYQQSLDQGLQFLIQYYNGEERAKGNILERFSAQQFPDLHSELNLSSLELGDSALYFCASSVVPLRERVISSYNEQFFGPGTRLTVL.

The gene calls are TRBV5-4 and TRBJ1-1; 8 bases are shared with TRBD1. CDR1 SGHNT and CDR2 YYREEE come from the germline V gene (reference sequence). The CDR3 runs 15 residues. After removal of 4 bases from V and 0 bases from J, the junction contained 5 bases not matched to a gene. In DNA, the CDR3 is TGTGCCAGCAGCACTCGACAGGGGATGAACACTGAAGCTTTCTTT. Translated, it gives CASSTRQGMNTEAFF.

This clone was seen only a few times. This chain joins TRBV27 and TRBJ1-2; 8 nucleotides agree with TRBD1. Germline loops: CDR1 MNHEY, CDR2 SMNVEV (reference sequence). This CDR3 has 13 residues. The ends lost 8 bases at V and 6 bases at J; junction bases unmatched: 8. The CDR3 loop is CASGQGLQHGYTF. The CDR3 nucleotides read TGTGCCAGCGGACAGGGCCTCCAGCATGGCTACACCTTC.

The chain recombines TRBV5-1 with TRBJ2-5; D is unclear. In germline, CDR1 is SGHRS, CDR2 YFSETQ. The ends were cut back, 0 bases at V and 2 bases at J, with 11 bases in the middle. The CDR3 spans 15 residues. CDR3 amino acids: CASSLEPATQETQYF. For the CDR3, the DNA is TGCGCCAGCAGCTTGGAACCGGCGACTCAAGAGACCCAGTACTTC.

The chain is built from TRBV15 and TRBJ2-3, with a weak D call TRBD2 (6 bases). V shed 5 bases and J shed 4 bases, with 10 bases lying between them. The CDR3 covers 13 residues. The V gene's germline CDR1 is LNHNV and CDR2 YYDKDF (reference sequence). DNA of the CDR3: TGTGCCACCAGCCGGGGAGGAGCAGATACGCAGTATTTT. Its translation: CATSRGGADTQYF. The complete variable domain, with remaining parts taken from reference TRBV15 and TRBJ2-3, reads DAMVIQNPRYQVTQFGKPVTLSCSQTLNHNVMYWYQQKSSQAPKLLFHYYDKDFNNEADTPDNFQSRRPNTSFCFLDIRSPGLGDTAMYLCATSRGGADTQYFGPGTRLTVL.

This clone came up a few times. The chain uses TRBV28 and TRBJ2-7, with a possible D match to TRBD2 (5 bases). CDR1 is MDHEN, CDR2 SYDVKM, per germline. The CDR3 is 12 residues long. The ends were cut back, 6 bases at V and 6 bases at J, with 12 bases in the middle. This CDR3 reads CASRPGESEQYF. The CDR3 coding sequence is TGTGCCAGCAGGCCCGGGGAGAGCGAGCAGTACTTC.

The chain carries TRBV28 and TRBJ2-3, with 7 bases lining up with TRBD2. The CDR3 is 15 residues long. Germline CDR1 and CDR2: MDHEN and SYDVKM. V lost 2 bases to trimming and J lost 2 bases; unmatched junction nucleotides: 4. CDR3 nucleotide sequence: TGTGCCAGCAGTTTACCCCTAGCGGACACAGATACGCAGTATTTT. This codes for CASSLPLADTDTQYF.

The chain employs TRBV19 and TRBJ2-1, with 13 bases that match TRBD2. Per the germline V gene, CDR1 is LNHDA and CDR2 is SQIVND (reference sequence). The V gene end was trimmed by 10 bases and the J gene end by 6 bases; junction bases not matched to a gene: 6. This CDR3 region has 14 residues. The CDR3, as DNA: TGTGCCACGAAACTAGCGGGAGGGGTCAATGAGCAGTTCTTC. Its translation: CATKLAGGVNEQFF. The full variable domain, rest sourced from reference TRBV19 and TRBJ2-1, is DGGITQSPKYLFRKEGQNVTLSCEQNLNHDAMYWYRQDPGQGLRLIYYSQIVNDFQKGDIAEGYSVSREKKESFPLTVTSAQKNPTAFYLCATKLAGGVNEQFFGPGTRLTVL.

V and J are TRBV7-9 and TRBJ1-4, with D possibly TRBD1 on 5 matching bases. Trimming shortened V by 5 bases and J by 8 bases, and 15 bases separated the two germline ends. Germline V gene sequence: CDR1 SEHNR, CDR2 FQNEAQ (reference sequence). CDR3 length: 14 residues. The CDR3 DNA sequence: TGTGCCAGCAGCCTCATGCAGGGCCGGGAAAAACTGTTTTTT. As protein: CASSLMQGREKLFF.

The rearrangement links TRBV7-2 to TRBJ2-7; 8 bases fit TRBD2. V dropped 1 base and J dropped 3; count of bases not matched to a gene: 5. Germline values: CDR1 SGHTA, CDR2 FQGNSA. The CDR3 runs 15 residues. The CDR3 spells CASSLVSGGGYEQYF. The CDR3 DNA reads as TGTGCCAGCAGCTTAGTATCGGGGGGGGGCTACGAGCAGTACTTC.

This clone was seen a handful of times. The chain recombines TRBV7-2 with TRBJ1-1, with TRBD1 as a possible D gene (6 bases). V was trimmed by 3 bases and J by 5 bases, leaving 16 bases between them. Germline V gives CDR1 SGHTA, CDR2 FQGNSA. CDR3 size: 15 residues. For the CDR3, the DNA is TGTGCCAGCAGCTTGGACTCAAGCAGGGGAACTGAAGCTTTCTTT. Its translation is CASSLDSSRGTEAFF.

The V and J genes are TRBV4-3 and TRBJ2-7, with D tentatively TRBD2 (5 bases). Trimming shortened V by 0 bases and J by 2 bases, and 8 bases separated the two germline ends. The germline CDR1 and CDR2 sequences are LGHNA and YSLEER. The CDR3 is 14 residues long. CDR3 residues: CASSQDPAAYEQYF. The CDR3 bases are TGCGCCAGCAGCCAAGATCCAGCGGCCTACGAGCAGTACTTC.

To note about this clone: One end of the junction varies from germline; a read error may be responsible. The chain uses TRBV7-7 and TRBJ2-5; a weak D match, TRBD1 (6 bases). The CDR3 extends over 15 amino acids. Germline CDR1 and CDR2: SSHAT and FNYEAQ (reference sequence). CDR3 region: CASSKSTGYQETQYF. The CDR3, as DNA: TGTGCTAGCAGCAAGTCTACAGGGTACCAAGAGACCCAGTACTTC.

The chain joins TRBV6-5 to TRBJ1-1, with a possible D match to TRBD1 (6 bases). Trimming removed 5 bases from V and 5 bases from J, with 12 bases in between. The CDR3 runs to 13 residues. Per germline, CDR1 MNHEY and CDR2 SVGAGI. The CDR3 DNA reads TGTGCCAGCAGTAGGACAGACTTAACTGAAGCTTTCTTT. Its translation: CASSRTDLTEAFF.

V is TRBV7-9 and J is TRBJ2-7, with 9 nucleotides matching TRBD1. Germline values: CDR1 SEHNR, CDR2 FQNEAQ (reference sequence). The length of the CDR3 is 15 residues. The trim removed 0 bases at V and 3 bases at J, leaving 3 bases unmatched. CDR3 protein: CASSLAGTGYYEQYF. CDR3 coding DNA: TGTGCCAGCAGCTTAGCTGGGACAGGGTACTACGAGCAGTACTTC.

V and J are TRBV7-3 and TRBJ2-1, with D unresolved. Germline values: CDR1 SGHTA, CDR2 FQGTGA. Trimming removed 3 bases at V and 0 bases at J, with 6 bases between. The CDR3 is 14 residues long. The CDR3 loop reads CASSLSSSYNEQFF. The CDR3, as DNA: TGTGCCAGCAGCTTGAGTAGCTCCTACAATGAGCAGTTCTTC.

The chain has TRBV6-1 and TRBJ2-5, with a weak D call TRBD1 (6 bases). The germline gives CDR1 MNHNS, CDR2 SASEGT. The CDR3 contains 14 residues. V was clipped by 7 bases and J by 2 bases, with 14 bases between them. The CDR3, as DNA: TGTGCCAGCATCGAATGGGACATTCAAGAGACCCAGTACTTC. Translated, it gives CASIEWDIQETQYF.

The chain employs TRBV15 and TRBJ1-1; TRBD1 matches 10 bases. Germline V lookup: CDR1 LNHNV, CDR2 YYDKDF (reference sequence). V lost 1 base, J lost 4 bases, and 9 bases stayed unmatched. The CDR3 covers 17 residues. CDR3 sequence: CATSRGLTGGLATEAFF. The CDR3 DNA is TGTGCCACCAGCAGAGGCCTGACAGGGGGCCTGGCCACTGAAGCTTTCTTT.

The genes are TRBV6-1 and TRBJ2-1; possible D gene TRBD2, 6 bases. Between the trimmed V and J ends, which lost 3 bases and 6 bases, there was a span of 15 bases. This CDR3 is 15 amino acids long. From germline, CDR1 is MNHNS and CDR2 SASEGT. Here the CDR3 reads CASSDRLVSRNEQFF. In DNA, the CDR3 is TGTGCCAGCAGTGACCGACTAGTGTCCCGCAATGAGCAGTTCTTC.

The chain combines TRBV7-9 with TRBJ1-2; D is uncertain. Germline assignment: CDR1 SEHNR and CDR2 FQNEAQ (reference sequence). The CDR3 is 12 amino acids. V was cut by 5 bases and J by 8 bases, with 12 bases left in between. The CDR3 sequence is CASSPLIAGYTF. CDR3 DNA sequence: TGTGCCAGCAGCCCCCTGATAGCGGGCTACACCTTC.

This chain links TRBV28 with TRBJ1-1; no reliable D call. V was clipped by 7 bases and J by 3 bases, with 9 bases between them. The length of the CDR3 is 12 residues. In germline, CDR1 is MDHEN, CDR2 SYDVKM. Here the CDR3 DNA reads TGTGCCAGCACCCCGCCGGACACTGAAGCTTTCTTT. It translates to CASTPPDTEAFF.

This chain connects TRBV5-4 to TRBJ2-3; 9 nucleotides line up with TRBD2. Germline V lookup: CDR1 SGHNT, CDR2 YYREEE (reference sequence). This CDR3 is 14 amino acids long. V trimming: 4 bases; J trimming: 3 bases; junction bases outside the gene matches: 3. The CDR3 reads CASSPGLATDTQYF. The DNA of the CDR3 is TGTGCCAGCAGCCCCGGACTAGCGACAGATACGCAGTATTTT.

The V gene is TRBV7-8, the J gene TRBJ2-3; TRBD2 agrees at 8 bases. V lost 5 bases to trimming and J lost 4 bases; unmatched junction nucleotides: 2. Germline V lookup: CDR1 SGHVS, CDR2 FQNEAQ. This CDR3 spans 13 amino acids. The CDR3 nucleotides are TGTGCCAGCAGCGAAGCGGGGGCAGATACGCAGTATTTT. Translation: CASSEAGADTQYF.

The chain is built from TRBV6-6 and TRBJ2-5; D may be TRBD2 (6 bases). Near its end, the DNA agrees better with TRBJ2-7, so the J call may be wrong. This CDR3 is 14 amino acids long. CDR1 is MNHNY and CDR2 is SVGAGI in the germline V gene (reference sequence). The CDR3 reads CASSPERVAYEQYF. CDR3 DNA: TGTGCCAGCAGTCCCGAGCGGGTAGCCTACGAGCAGTACTTC.

The count of this clone is one. This chain uses TRBV5-1 with TRBJ2-3; D might be TRBD2 (5 bases). The germline gives CDR1 SGHRS, CDR2 YFSETQ. Trimming took off 2 bases at V and 1 base at J, with 11 bases between the two ends. The CDR3 loop spans 15 amino acids. CDR3 in DNA: TGCGCCAGCAGCTTTCCGGTGGGAGGCACAGATACGCAGTATTTT. It translates to CASSFPVGGTDTQYF.

The chain has TRBV27 and TRBJ1-6; 8 bases agree with TRBD1. V lost 2 bases and J lost 9; bases outside the gene matches: 3. The CDR3 totals 14 residues. CDR1 is MNHEY and CDR2 is SMNVEV in the germline V gene (reference sequence). CDR3 residues: CASSLQGASSPLHF. As DNA, the CDR3 is TGTGCCAGCAGTTTACAGGGGGCGAGTTCACCCCTCCACTTT.

This clone was detected only once. One end of the junction varies from germline; a read error may be responsible. The chain carries TRBV13 and TRBJ2-3; TRBD2 agrees at 9 bases. Germline V gene lookup returns CDR1 PRHDT and CDR2 FYEKMQ (reference sequence). There are 15 residues in the CDR3. The CDR3 DNA is TGTGCCAGCAGTTTAGGACATAGCGGGGGTGATACGCAGTATTTT. Its protein is CASSLGHSGGDTQYF.